This T cell receptor (beta chain) emerged from a study of blood T cell repertoires in COVID-19. As for the study in general: Collection of acute and convalescent COVID-19 samples took place in the United States, Italy and Spain.

This table comes from immunoSEQ multiplex PCR, and its TCRdb copy is limited to in-frame clones, with some not included. The profile shows under 140,000 clones, approximately 90% of them singletons. V gave up 1 base and J gave up 2 bases, with 6 bases separating them. Germline loops: CDR1 SGHTS, CDR2 YDEGEE. CDR3 length equals 14 residues. This sequence joins TRBV5-8 and TRBJ2-2; no clear D gene. The TCR sequence derives from a woman aged 45-65 years with acute or convalescent COVID-19. The specimen was peripheral blood. The chain's CDR3 is CASSLTANTGELFF. The CDR3 nucleotides are TGTGCCAGCAGCTTGACAGCCAACACCGGGGAGCTGTTTTTT.